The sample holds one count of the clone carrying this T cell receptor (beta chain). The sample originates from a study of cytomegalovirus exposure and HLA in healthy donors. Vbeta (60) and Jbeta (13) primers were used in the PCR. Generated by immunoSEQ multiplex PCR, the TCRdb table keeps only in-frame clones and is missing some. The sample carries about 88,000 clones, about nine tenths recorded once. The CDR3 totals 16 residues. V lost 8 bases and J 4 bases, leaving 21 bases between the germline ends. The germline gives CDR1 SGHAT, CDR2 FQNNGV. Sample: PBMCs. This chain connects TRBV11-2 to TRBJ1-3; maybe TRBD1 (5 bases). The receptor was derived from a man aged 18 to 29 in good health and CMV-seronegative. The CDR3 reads CASSPSAAGVGNTIYF. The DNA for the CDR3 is TGTGCCAGCTCACCCTCAGCCGCGGGGGTAGGAAACACCATATATTTT.